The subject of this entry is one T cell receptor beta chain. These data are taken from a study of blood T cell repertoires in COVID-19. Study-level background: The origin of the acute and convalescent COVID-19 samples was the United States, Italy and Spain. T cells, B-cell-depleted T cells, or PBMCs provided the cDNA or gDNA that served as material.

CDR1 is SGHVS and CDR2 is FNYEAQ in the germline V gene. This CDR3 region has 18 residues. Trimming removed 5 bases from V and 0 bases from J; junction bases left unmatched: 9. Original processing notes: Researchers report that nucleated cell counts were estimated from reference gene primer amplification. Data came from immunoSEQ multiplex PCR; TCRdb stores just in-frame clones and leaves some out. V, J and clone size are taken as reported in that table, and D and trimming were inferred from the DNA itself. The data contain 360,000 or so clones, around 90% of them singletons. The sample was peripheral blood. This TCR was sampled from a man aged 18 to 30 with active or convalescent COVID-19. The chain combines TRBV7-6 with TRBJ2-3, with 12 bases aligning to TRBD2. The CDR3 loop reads CASSQDWTSGTSTDTQYF. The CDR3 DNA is TGTGCCAGCAGCCAGGACTGGACTAGCGGGACTAGCACAGATACGCAGTATTTT. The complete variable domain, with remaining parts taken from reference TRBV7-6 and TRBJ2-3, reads GAGVSQSPRYKVTKRGQDVALRCDPISGHVSLYWYRQALGQGPEFLTYFNYEAQQDKSGLPNDRFSAERPEGSISTLTIQRTEQRDSAMYRCASSQDWTSGTSTDTQYFGPGTRLTVL.